This T cell receptor (beta chain) was identified in a study of preoperative IRX-2 immunotherapy in early breast cancer. Indicated treatment: preoperative locoregional IRX-2 cytokine immunotherapy. This phase Ib study tested locoregional IRX-2 cytokine immunotherapy given before surgery. Generated by immunoSEQ multiplex PCR, the TCRdb table keeps only in-frame clones and is missing some. This table holds 95,000 to 100,000 clones, 86% found once. This TCR derives from a human donor with breast cancer. This specimen was tumor tissue, taken after IRX-2 immunotherapy.

The CDR3 sequence: CASSPIWQGHEQYF. The CDR3 DNA reads TGTGCCAGCTCACCAATATGGCAGGGCCACGAGCAGTACTTC. The rearrangement links TRBV18 to TRBJ2-7; tentative D call: TRBD1 (5 bases). CDR1 and CDR2 (germline): KGHSH, LQKENI. V was trimmed by 2 bases and J by 5 bases, leaving 13 bases between them. The CDR3 totals 14 residues. Full variable domain (remainder filled in from reference TRBV18 and TRBJ2-7): NAGVMQNPRHLVRRRGQEARLRCSPMKGHSHVYWYRQLPEEGLKFMVYLQKENIIDESGMPKERFSAEFPKEGPSILRIQQVVRGDSAAYFCASSPIWQGHEQYFGPGTRLTVT.